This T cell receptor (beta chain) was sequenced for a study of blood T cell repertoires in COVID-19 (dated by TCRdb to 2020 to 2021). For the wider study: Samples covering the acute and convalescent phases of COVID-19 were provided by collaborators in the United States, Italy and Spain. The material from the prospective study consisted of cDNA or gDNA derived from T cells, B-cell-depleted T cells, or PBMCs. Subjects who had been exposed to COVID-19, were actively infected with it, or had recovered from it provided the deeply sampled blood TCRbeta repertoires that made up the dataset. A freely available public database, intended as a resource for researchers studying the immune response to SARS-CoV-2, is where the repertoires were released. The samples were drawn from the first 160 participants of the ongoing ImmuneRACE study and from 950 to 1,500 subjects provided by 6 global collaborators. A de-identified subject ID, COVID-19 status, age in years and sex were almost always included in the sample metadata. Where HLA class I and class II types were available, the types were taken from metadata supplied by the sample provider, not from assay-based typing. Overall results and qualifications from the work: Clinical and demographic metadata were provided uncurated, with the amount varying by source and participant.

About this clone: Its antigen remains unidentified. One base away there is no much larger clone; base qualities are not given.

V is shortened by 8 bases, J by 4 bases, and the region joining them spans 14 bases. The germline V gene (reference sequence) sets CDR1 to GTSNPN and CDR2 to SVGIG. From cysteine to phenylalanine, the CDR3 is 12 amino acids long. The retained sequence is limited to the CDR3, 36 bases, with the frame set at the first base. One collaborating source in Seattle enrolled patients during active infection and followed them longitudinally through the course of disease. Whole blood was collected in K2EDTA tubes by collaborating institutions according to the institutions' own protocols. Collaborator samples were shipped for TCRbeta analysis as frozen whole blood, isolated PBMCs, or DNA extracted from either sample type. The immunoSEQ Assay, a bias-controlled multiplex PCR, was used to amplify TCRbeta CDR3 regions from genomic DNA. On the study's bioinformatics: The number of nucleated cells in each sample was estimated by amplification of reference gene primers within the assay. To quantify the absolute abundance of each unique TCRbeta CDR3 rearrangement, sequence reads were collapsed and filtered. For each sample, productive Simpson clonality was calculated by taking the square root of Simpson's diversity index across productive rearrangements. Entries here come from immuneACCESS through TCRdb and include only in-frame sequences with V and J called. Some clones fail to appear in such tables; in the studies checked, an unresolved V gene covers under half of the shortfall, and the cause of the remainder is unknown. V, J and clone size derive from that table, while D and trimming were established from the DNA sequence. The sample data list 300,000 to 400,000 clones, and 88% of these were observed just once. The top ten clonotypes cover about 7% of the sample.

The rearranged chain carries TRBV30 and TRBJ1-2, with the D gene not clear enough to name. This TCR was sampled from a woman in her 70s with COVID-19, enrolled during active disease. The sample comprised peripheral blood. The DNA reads TGTGCCGCACCTACCCCCATCTATGGCTACACCTTC. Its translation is CAAPTPIYGYTF.